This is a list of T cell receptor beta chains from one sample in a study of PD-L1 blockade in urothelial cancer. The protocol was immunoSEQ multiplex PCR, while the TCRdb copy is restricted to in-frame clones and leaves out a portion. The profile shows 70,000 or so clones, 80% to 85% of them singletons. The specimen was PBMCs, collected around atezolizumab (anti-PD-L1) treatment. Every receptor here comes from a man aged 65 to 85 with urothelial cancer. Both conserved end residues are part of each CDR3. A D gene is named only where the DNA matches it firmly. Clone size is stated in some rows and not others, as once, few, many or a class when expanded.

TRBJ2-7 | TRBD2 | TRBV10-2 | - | CASSRTSGPQYAYEQYF | TGCGCCAGCAGTAGGACTAGCGGGCCACAATACGCCTACGAGCAGTACTTC
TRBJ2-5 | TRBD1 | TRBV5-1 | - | CASSLPGTGGIETQYF | TGCGCCAGCAGCTTACCCGGGACAGGGGGTATTGAGACCCAGTACTTC
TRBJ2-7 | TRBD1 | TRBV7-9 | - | CASSTGTGSYEQYF | TGTGCCAGCAGTACCGGGACAGGGTCCTACGAGCAGTACTTC
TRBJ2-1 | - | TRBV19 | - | CASSILARRRYNEQFF | TGTGCCAGTAGTATACTAGCCCGGCGGCGATACAATGAGCAGTTCTTC
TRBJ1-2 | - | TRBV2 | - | CASSDGAGRRVSGYTF | TGTGCCAGCAGTGATGGGGCAGGGCGCCGGGTTAGTGGCTACACCTTC
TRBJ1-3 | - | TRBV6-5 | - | CASSSRGGNTIYF | TGTGCCAGCAGTTCCCGGGGGGGAAACACCATATATTTT
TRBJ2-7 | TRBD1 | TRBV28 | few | CASSLGRGRRDEQYF | TGTGCCAGCAGTTTAGGCAGGGGGCGCAGGGACGAGCAGTACTTC
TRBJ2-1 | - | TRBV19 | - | CASSIDRWSEQFF | TGTGCCAGTAGTATAGATCGGTGGAGTGAGCAGTTCTTC
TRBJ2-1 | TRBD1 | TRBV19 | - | CASSHRQGASNEQFF | TGTGCCAGTAGCCACCGACAGGGGGCTAGCAATGAGCAGTTCTTC
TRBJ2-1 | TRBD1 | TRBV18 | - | CASSRLTGTGYNEQFF | TGTGCCAGCTCACGATTAACCGGGACAGGGTACAATGAGCAGTTCTTC
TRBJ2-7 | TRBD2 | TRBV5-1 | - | CASKIDRGGFYEQYF | TGCGCCAGCAAAATAGATCGGGGGGGGTTCTACGAGCAGTACTTC
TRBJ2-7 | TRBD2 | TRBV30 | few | CAWSVLGLAYEQYF | TGTGCCTGGAGTGTCTTGGGACTAGCGTACGAGCAGTACTTC
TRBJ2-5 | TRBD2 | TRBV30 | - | CAWSVAGAETQYF | TGTGCCTGGAGTGTAGCGGGAGCGGAGACCCAGTACTTC
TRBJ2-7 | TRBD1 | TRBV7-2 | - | CASSPSPSDRGLHEQYF | TGTGCCAGCAGCCCCTCTCCCTCGGACAGGGGGCTCCACGAGCAGTACTTC
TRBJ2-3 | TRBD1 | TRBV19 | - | CASSQQGARLDTQYF | TGTGCCAGTAGTCAACAGGGGGCGCGTTTGGATACGCAGTATTTT
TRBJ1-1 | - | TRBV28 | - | CASNPGRARAFF | TGTGCCAGCAACCCGGGGAGGGCACGAGCTTTCTTT
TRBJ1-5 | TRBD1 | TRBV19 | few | CAARQGVNQPQHF | TGTGCGGCAAGACAGGGGGTTAACCAGCCCCAGCATTTT
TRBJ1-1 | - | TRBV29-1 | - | CSVSGTSISGTEAFF | TGCAGCGTCTCCGGGACATCAATCTCGGGCACTGAAGCTTTCTTT
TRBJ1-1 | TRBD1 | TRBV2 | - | CAHVPAGGHDAFF | TGTGCCCACGTGCCGGCAGGGGGCCACGACGCTTTCTTT
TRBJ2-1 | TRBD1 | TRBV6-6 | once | CASGPGQGVLGFF | TGTGCCAGCGGACCGGGACAGGGGGTTTTGGGGTTCTTC
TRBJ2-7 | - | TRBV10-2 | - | CAASDGGWNEQYF | TGCGCCGCTTCCGACGGGGGTTGGAACGAGCAGTACTTC
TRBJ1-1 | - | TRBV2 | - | CASSVVRNTEAFF | TGTGCCAGCAGTGTCGTCCGGAACACTGAAGCTTTCTTT
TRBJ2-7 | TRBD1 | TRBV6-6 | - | CASSLDRDYEQYF | TGTGCCAGCAGTCTGGACAGGGATTACGAGCAGTACTTC
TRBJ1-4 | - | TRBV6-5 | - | CASSYDGRDEKLFF | TGTGCCAGCAGTTACGATGGGAGGGATGAAAAACTGTTTTTT
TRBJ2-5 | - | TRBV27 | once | CASSLMGRVQGTQYF | TGTGCCAGCAGTTTAATGGGCAGGGTACAAGGAACCCAGTACTTC
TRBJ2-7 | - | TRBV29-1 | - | CSVGIRTVNYEQYF | TGCAGCGTGGGGATTAGGACAGTTAACTACGAGCAGTACTTC
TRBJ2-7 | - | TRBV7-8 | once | CASSLSAQGQYF | TGTGCCAGCAGCTTATCCGCGCAGGGGCAGTACTTC
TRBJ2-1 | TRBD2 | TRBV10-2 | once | CASTRAGGRYNEQFF | TGCGCCAGCACTAGAGCGGGAGGCCGATACAATGAGCAGTTCTTC
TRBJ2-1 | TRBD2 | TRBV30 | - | CALPRAGAVNEQFF | TGTGCTCTCCCCCGGGCGGGAGCTGTAAATGAGCAGTTCTTC
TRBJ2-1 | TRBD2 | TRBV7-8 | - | CASSSQGLAGGHEQFF | TGTGCCAGCAGCTCACAGGGACTAGCGGGAGGTCATGAGCAGTTCTTC
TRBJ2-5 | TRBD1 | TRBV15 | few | CATSDGTGGETQYF | TGTGCCACCAGCGACGGGACAGGTGGGGAGACCCAGTACTTC
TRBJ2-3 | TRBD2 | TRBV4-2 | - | CASSQEMSGRPGEDTQYF | TGTGCCAGCAGCCAAGAAATGAGCGGGAGGCCAGGGGAGGATACGCAGTATTTT
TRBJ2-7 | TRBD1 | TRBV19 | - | CASGPGQGRNEQYF | TGTGCCAGCGGACCGGGACAGGGGAGAAACGAGCAGTACTTC